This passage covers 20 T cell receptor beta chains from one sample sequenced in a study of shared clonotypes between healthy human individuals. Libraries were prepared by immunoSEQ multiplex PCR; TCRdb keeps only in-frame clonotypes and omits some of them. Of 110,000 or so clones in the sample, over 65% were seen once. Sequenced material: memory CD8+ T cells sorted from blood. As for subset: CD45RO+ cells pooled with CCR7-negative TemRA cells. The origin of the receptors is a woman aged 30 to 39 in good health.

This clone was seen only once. This chain's CDR3 is CASSVAGGPANTGELFF. CDR3 coding DNA: TGTGCCAGCAGCGTAGCGGGAGGTCCTGCGAACACCGGGGAGCTGTTTTTT. The rearrangement joins TRBV9 to TRBJ2-2, with 7 bases that match TRBD2. CDR1 is SGDLS and CDR2 is YYNGEE in the germline V gene. The CDR3 is 17 residues long. V trimming: 0 bases; J trimming: 0 bases; junction bases outside the gene matches: 5.

CDR3 residues: CASSQNYRGTDTQYF. In DNA, the CDR3 is TGTGCCAGCAGCCAAAACTATAGGGGCACAGATACGCAGTATTTT. This chain links TRBV5-4 with TRBJ2-3, with no clear D. Germline CDR1 SGHNT, CDR2 YYREEE (reference sequence). The CDR3 has 15 residues. Between the trimmed V and J ends, which lost 4 bases and 1 base, there was a span of 13 bases.

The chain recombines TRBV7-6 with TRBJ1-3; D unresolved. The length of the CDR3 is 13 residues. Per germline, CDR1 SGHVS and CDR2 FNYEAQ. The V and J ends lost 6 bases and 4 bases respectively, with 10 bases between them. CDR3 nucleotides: TGTGCCAGCAGTTCCGTGGCGGGAAACACCATATATTTT. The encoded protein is CASSSVAGNTIYF.

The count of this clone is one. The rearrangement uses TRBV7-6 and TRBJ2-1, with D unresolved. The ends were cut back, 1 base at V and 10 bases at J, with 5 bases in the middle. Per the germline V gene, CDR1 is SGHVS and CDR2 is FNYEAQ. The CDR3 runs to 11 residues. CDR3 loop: CASSLEGEQFF. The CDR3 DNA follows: TGTGCCAGCAGCTTAGAAGGGGAGCAGTTCTTC.

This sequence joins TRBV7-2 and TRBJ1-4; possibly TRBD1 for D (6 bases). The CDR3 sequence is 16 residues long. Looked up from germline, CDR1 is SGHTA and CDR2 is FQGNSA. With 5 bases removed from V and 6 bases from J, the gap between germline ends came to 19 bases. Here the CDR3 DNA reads TGTGCCAGCAGCCCGGGACAACGACCGGGGGATGAAAAACTGTTTTTT. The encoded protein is CASSPGQRPGDEKLFF.

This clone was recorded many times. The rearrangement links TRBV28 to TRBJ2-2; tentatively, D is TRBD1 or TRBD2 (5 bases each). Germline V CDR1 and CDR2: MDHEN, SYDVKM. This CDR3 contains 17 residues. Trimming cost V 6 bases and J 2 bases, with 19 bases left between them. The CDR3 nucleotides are TGTGCCAGCAGGATACAACCGGGACGGAGTAACACCGGGGAGCTGTTTTTT. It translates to CASRIQPGRSNTGELFF.

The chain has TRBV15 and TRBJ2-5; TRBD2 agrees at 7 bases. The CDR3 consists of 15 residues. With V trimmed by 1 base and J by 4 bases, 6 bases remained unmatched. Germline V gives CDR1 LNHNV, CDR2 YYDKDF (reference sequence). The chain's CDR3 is CATSRVAGAGETQYF. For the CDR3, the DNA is TGTGCCACCAGCAGAGTTGCGGGAGCGGGAGAGACCCAGTACTTC.

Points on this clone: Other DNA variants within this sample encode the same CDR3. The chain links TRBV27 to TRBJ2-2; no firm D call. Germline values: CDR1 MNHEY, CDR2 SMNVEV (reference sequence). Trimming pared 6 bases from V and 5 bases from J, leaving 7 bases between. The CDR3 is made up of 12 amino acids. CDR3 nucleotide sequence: TGTGCCAGCAGCCCGCTGACCGGGGAGCTGTTTTTT. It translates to CASSPLTGELFF.

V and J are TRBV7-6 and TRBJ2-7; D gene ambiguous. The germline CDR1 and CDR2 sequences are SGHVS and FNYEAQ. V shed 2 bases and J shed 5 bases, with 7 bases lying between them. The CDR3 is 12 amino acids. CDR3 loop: CASSLRPDEQYF. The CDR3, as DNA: TGTGCCAGCAGCTTAAGACCAGACGAGCAGTACTTC.

The CDR3 DNA follows: TGCAGCGTAATAGCGGACAGCTCCTACGAGCAGTACTTC. It codes for CSVIADSSYEQYF. The rearrangement links TRBV29-1 to TRBJ2-7; D may be TRBD1 or TRBD2 (6 bases each). V was cut by 6 bases and J by 0 bases, with 12 bases left in between. Germline values: CDR1 SQVTM, CDR2 ANQGSEA. The length of the CDR3 is 13 residues.

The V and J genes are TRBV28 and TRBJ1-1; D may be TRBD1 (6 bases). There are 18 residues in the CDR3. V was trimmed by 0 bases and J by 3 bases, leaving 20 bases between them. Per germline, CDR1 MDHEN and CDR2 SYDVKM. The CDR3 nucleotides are TGTGCCAGCAGTTTATGCATCCCCCGCCGACAGGTGGACACTGAAGCTTTCTTT. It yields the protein CASSLCIPRRQVDTEAFF.

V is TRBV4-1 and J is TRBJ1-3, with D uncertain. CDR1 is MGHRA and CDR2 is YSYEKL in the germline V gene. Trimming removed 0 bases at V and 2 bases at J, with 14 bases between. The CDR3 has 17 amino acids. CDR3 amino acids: CASSQDRLGFTGNTIYF. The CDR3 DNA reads TGCGCCAGCAGCCAAGATCGGTTGGGTTTCACTGGAAACACCATATATTTT.

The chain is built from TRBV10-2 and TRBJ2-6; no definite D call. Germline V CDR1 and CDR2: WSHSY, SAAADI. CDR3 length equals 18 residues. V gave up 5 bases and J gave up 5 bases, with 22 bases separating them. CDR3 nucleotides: TGCGCCAGCAGTCCTGTGGCCACTTCACAAAGTCGGGCCAACGTCCTGACTTTC. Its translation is CASSPVATSQSRANVLTF.

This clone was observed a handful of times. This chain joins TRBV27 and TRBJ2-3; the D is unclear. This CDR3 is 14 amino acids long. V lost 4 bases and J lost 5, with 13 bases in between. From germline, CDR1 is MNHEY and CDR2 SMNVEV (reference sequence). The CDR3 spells CASSSTSWGDTQYF. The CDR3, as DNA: TGTGCCAGCAGTTCTACTTCCTGGGGAGATACGCAGTATTTT.

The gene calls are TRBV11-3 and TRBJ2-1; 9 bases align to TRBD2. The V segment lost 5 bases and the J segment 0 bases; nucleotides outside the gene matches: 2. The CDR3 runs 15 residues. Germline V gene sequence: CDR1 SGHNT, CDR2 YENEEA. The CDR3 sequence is CASSHSGSSYNEQFF. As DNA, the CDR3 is TGTGCCAGCAGCCATAGCGGGAGCTCCTACAATGAGCAGTTCTTC.

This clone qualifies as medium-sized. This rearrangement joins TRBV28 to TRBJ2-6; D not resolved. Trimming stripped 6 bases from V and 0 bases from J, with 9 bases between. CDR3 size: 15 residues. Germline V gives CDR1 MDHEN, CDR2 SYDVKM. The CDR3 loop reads CASSRLISGANVLTF. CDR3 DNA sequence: TGTGCCAGCAGCCGCCTGATCTCTGGGGCCAACGTCCTGACTTTC.

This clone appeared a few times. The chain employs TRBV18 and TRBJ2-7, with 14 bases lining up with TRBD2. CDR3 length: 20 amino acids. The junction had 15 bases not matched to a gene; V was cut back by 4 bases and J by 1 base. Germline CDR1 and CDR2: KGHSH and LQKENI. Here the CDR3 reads CASSLRTGTSGSPTSYEQYF. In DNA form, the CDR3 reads TGTGCCAGCTCACTTAGAACCGGGACTAGCGGGAGCCCAACATCCTACGAGCAGTACTTC.

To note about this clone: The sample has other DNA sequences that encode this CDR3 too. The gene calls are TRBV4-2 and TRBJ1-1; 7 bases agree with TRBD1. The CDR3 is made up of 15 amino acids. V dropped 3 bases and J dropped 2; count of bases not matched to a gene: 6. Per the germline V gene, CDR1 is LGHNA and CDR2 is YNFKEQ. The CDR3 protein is CASSQPGQRNTEAFF. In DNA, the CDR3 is TGTGCCAGCAGCCAGCCGGGACAGAGAAACACTGAAGCTTTCTTT.

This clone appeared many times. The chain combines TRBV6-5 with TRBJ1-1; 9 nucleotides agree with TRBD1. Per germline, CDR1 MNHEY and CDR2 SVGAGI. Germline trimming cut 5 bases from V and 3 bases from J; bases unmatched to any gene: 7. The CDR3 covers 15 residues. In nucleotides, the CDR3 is TGTGCCAGCAGTCAGTTACAGGGGGCTCACACTGAAGCTTTCTTT. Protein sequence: CASSQLQGAHTEAFF.

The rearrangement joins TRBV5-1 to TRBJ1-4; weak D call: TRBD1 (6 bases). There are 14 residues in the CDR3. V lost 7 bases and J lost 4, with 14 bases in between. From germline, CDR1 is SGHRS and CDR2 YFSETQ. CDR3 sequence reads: CASGVGGVNEKLFF. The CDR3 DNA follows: TGCGCCAGCGGAGTAGGGGGGGTTAATGAAAAACTGTTTTTT.